Reported below is one T cell receptor (beta chain). These data are taken from a study of shared clonotypes between healthy human individuals. This CDR3 contains 14 residues. The germline CDR1 and CDR2 sequences are SNHLY and FYNNEI. V shed 5 bases, J shed 0 bases, and the junction held 4 bases outside the gene matches. Generated by immunoSEQ multiplex PCR, the TCRdb table keeps only in-frame clones and is missing some. The repertoire holds roughly 2 million clones, with 90% to 96% as singletons. The chain combines TRBV2 with TRBJ2-7; 7 bases align to TRBD1. The sample was naive CD4+ T cells sorted from blood. The subset: CD45RA+ positively selected. This receptor was identified in a man aged 18-30 years in good health. The CDR3 DNA reads TGTGCCAGCAGTTCTGACAGGGTCTCCTACGAGCAGTACTTC. Protein product: CASSSDRVSYEQYF. The variable domain in full, completed from reference TRBV2 and TRBJ2-7, reads EPEVTQTPSHQVTQMGQEVILRCVPISNHLYFYWYRQILGQKVEFLVSFYNNEISEKSEIFDDQFSVERPDGSNFTLKIRSTKLEDSAMYFCASSSDRVSYEQYFGPGTRLTVT.